These 6 T cell receptor beta chains share one sample of origin, sequenced in a study of T cell changes during pregnancy in multiple sclerosis. Here immunoSEQ multiplex PCR was the method, and the copy in TCRdb shows in-frame clones only, minus some. The sample has some 49,000 clones, about 95% seen once. The sample was CD8+ T cells from peripheral blood mononuclear cells, taken in the first trimester of pregnancy. These receptors came from a female donor with multiple sclerosis, enrolled in a pregnancy study.

The chain couples TRBV2 to TRBJ1-3, with 8 positions matching TRBD1. J was trimmed by 1 base and V by 5 bases; bases with no gene match: 4. The CDR3 extends over 15 amino acids. CDR1 SNHLY and CDR2 FYNNEI come from the germline V gene. The CDR3 sequence is CASSHTGGSGNTIYF. DNA for the CDR3: TGTGCCAGCAGTCATACAGGGGGTTCTGGAAACACCATATATTTT.

The V gene is TRBV6-1, the J gene TRBJ1-2, with unresolved D. The V and J ends lost 3 bases and 3 bases respectively, with 11 bases between them. CDR3 length: 14 residues. In germline, CDR1 is MNHNS, CDR2 SASEGT. CDR3 protein: CASSDLGWDYGYTF. CDR3 in DNA: TGTGCCAGCAGTGACTTGGGCTGGGACTATGGCTACACCTTC.

The DNA for the CDR3 is TGTGCCAGCAGCGCGTCCGCCGGGATTCTCGCCGGGGAGCTGTTTTTT. Protein product: CASSASAGILAGELFF. The genes are TRBV9 and TRBJ2-2; D may be TRBD2 (5 bases). This CDR3 has 16 amino acids. The germline V gene encodes CDR1 SGDLS and CDR2 YYNGEE. The ends were cut back, 3 bases at V and 6 bases at J, with 18 bases in the middle.

The chain recombines TRBV4-1 with TRBJ2-3, with D possibly being TRBD1 (6 bases). There are 17 residues in the CDR3. The V end lost 1 base, the J end lost 1 base, and 15 bases lay between the germline ends. CDR1 is MGHRA, CDR2 YSYEKL, per germline. CDR3 in DNA: TGCGCCAGCAGCCAAGTGGCGGCAGGGGCAGGCACAGATACGCAGTATTTT. The encoded protein is CASSQVAAGAGTDTQYF.

This clone showed up just once. This chain links TRBV5-1 with TRBJ1-4, with TRBD1 as a possible D gene (5 bases). Germline V gene data show CDR1 as SGHRS and CDR2 as YFSETQ. This CDR3 comprises 18 residues. Trimming cost V 0 bases and J 0 bases, with 15 bases left between them. CDR3 sequence reads: CASSLAHSGDPTNEKLFF. In nucleotides, the CDR3 is TGCGCCAGCAGCTTGGCGCACTCGGGGGACCCAACTAATGAAAAACTGTTTTTT.

The rearrangement joins TRBV6-5 to TRBJ2-7; 8 bases fit TRBD2. V was clipped by 3 bases and J by 1 base; unmatched bases: 5. Germline V gives CDR1 MNHEY, CDR2 SVGAGI. This CDR3 comprises 15 residues. The CDR3 bases are TGTGCCAGCAGTTATTCGGCGGGAGGATCCTACGAGCAGTACTTC. Its translation is CASSYSAGGSYEQYF.